A single sample is the source of the 30 T cell receptor beta chains below, sequenced in a study of response to subunit inactivated influenza vaccine. Each CDR3 protein is one row after TCRdb ran MiXCR on the RT-PCR reads. The repertoire holds about 650,000 distinct CDR3 sequences, with 15% to 19% as singletons. This sample comprised PBMCs from blood, obtained approximately 12 days after vaccination. Receptor source: a man between 45 and 60 years old who received an inactivated influenza vaccine.

Regarding this clonotype: This may arise from a read error, as a much more abundant clone is one base away. The chain carries TRBV7-9 and TRBJ2-1, with D tentatively TRBD1 (6 bases). The V gene lost 5 bases and the J gene lost 6 bases, with 14 bases spanning the gap. The CDR3 consists of 14 residues. Germline loops: CDR1 SEHNR, CDR2 FQNEAQ (reference sequence). The CDR3 sequence is CASSDRWRFNEQFF. CDR3 nucleotides: TGTGCCAGCAGCGACAGGTGGCGCTTCAATGAGCAGTTCTTC.

This clonotype was seen a handful of times. DNA for the CDR3: TGTGCCAGCAGGCCCCGAGGGAGGGCCTCTGCAGATACGCAGTATTTT. Its protein is CASRPRGRASADTQYF. The chain is built from TRBV7-6 and TRBJ2-3; 7 bases line up with TRBD2. V lost 6 bases to trimming and J lost 4 bases; unmatched junction nucleotides: 13. The CDR3 runs 16 residues. Germline V gene lookup returns CDR1 SGHVS and CDR2 FNYEAQ.

The chain links TRBV12-3 or TRBV12-4 to TRBJ2-1; 12 positions agree with TRBD2. The CDR3 spans 15 residues. The trim removed 3 bases at V and 8 bases at J, leaving 5 bases unmatched. CDR3 bases: TGTGCCAGCAGTTTGCGACTAGCGGGAGCCGATGAGCAGTTCTTC. This encodes CASSLRLAGADEQFF.

Only a few counts were recorded for this clonotype. The chain couples TRBV15 to TRBJ2-7; TRBD2 matches 8 bases. The CDR3 contains 14 residues. Germline V gene sequence: CDR1 LNHNV, CDR2 YYDKDF (reference sequence). V shed 5 bases, J shed 3 bases, and the junction held 6 bases outside the gene matches. The CDR3 is CATSETGTSYEQYF. DNA for the CDR3: TGTGCCACCAGCGAAACCGGGACTAGCTACGAGCAGTACTTC.

This clonotype turned up a few times. The chain combines TRBV6-5 with TRBJ2-3; D remains ambiguous. The ends were cut back, 2 bases at V and 8 bases at J, with 20 bases in the middle. CDR1 and CDR2 (germline): MNHEY, SVGAGI. This CDR3 region has 16 residues. CDR3 loop: CASSYQLPGVDSTQYF. The CDR3 DNA follows: TGTGCCAGCAGTTACCAATTACCTGGGGTTGATAGTACGCAGTATTTT.

Of note for this clonotype: A much larger clone lies a single base off, so this may be a read error. As the CDR3 is not closed by the conserved phenylalanine or tryptophan, this likely results from a read error. The chain uses TRBV20-1 and TRBJ1-6, with D hard to call. Germline V gene sequence: CDR1 DFQATT, CDR2 SNEGSKA (reference sequence). This CDR3 is built from 13 residues. V lost 3 bases to trimming and J lost 10 bases, with 13 bases between them. This CDR3 is CSASRRVNSPLHL. DNA of the CDR3: TGCAGTGCTAGTCGTAGGGTAAACTCACCCCTCCACCTT.

This clonotype was seen only a few times. The chain recombines TRBV28 with TRBJ2-1, with 9 bases matching TRBD2. The CDR3 loop spans 15 amino acids. In germline, CDR1 is MDHEN, CDR2 SYDVKM. The V and J ends lost 6 bases and 0 bases, in that order; junction bases with no gene match: 3. CDR3 region: CASRSSGSSYNEQFF. CDR3 nucleotide sequence: TGTGCCAGCAGAAGTAGCGGGAGCTCCTACAATGAGCAGTTCTTC.

This clonotype was observed a handful of times. The chain employs TRBV7-9 and TRBJ2-3; D is unclear. Germline assignment: CDR1 SEHNR and CDR2 FQNEAQ (reference sequence). The CDR3 extends over 16 amino acids. Trimming removed 2 bases at V and 0 bases at J, with 12 bases between. The CDR3 coding sequence is TGTGCCAGCAGCTTAATCAGGCTAGGAAGCACAGATACGCAGTATTTT. Translated, it gives CASSLIRLGSTDTQYF.

The rearrangement uses TRBV5-1 and TRBJ1-1, with 8 bases that match TRBD1. Germline trimming cut 10 bases from V and 5 bases from J; bases unmatched to any gene: 16. This CDR3 spans 15 amino acids. Germline V lookup: CDR1 SGHRS, CDR2 YFSETQ. The CDR3 DNA is TGCGCCTCAGCTGCGGGACCAGGGGGCCAAACTGAAGCTTTCTTT. Residues: CASAAGPGGQTEAFF.

This chain uses TRBV6-1 with TRBJ2-1, with D maybe TRBD2 (7 bases). CDR1 MNHNS and CDR2 SASEGT come from the germline V gene. The CDR3 covers 16 residues. V shed 8 bases and J shed 7 bases, with 24 bases lying between them. CDR3: CASVASSGGRGNEQFF. In DNA form, the CDR3 reads TGTGCCAGCGTGGCCTCATCGGGGGGCCGCGGGAATGAGCAGTTCTTC.

This clonotype was detected a few times. The chain recombines TRBV28 with TRBJ1-2; TRBD1 aligns across 9 bases. V was pared by 3 bases and J by 7 bases, with 9 bases of the junction left unmatched. The germline gives CDR1 MDHEN, CDR2 SYDVKM. The CDR3 has 15 amino acids. The CDR3 here is CASSFSGQGWTGYTF. As DNA, the CDR3 is TGTGCCAGCAGTTTCTCGGGACAGGGATGGACTGGCTACACCTTC.

V usage is TRBV11-2 and J usage is TRBJ2-7, with 11 positions matching TRBD1. The CDR3 is 15 residues long. Trimming cost V 4 bases and J 4 bases; bases outside gene matches: 6. The germline V gene has CDR1 SGHAT and CDR2 FQNNGV. The CDR3 sequence is CASSSRDRGFYEQYF. CDR3 nucleotide sequence: TGTGCCAGCAGCTCCCGGGACAGGGGGTTTTACGAGCAGTACTTC.

This clonotype was observed a few times. The chain couples TRBV4-3 to TRBJ2-7, with a weak D call TRBD1 (6 bases). This CDR3 contains 15 residues. Deletions cut 1 base from V and 7 bases from J, with 17 bases between. In germline, CDR1 is LGHNA, CDR2 YSLEER. CDR3 sequence: CASSQGTSGVLEQYF. CDR3 nucleotides: TGCGCCAGCAGCCAAGGGACCTCAGGGGTGCTTGAGCAGTACTTC.

The genes are TRBV28 and TRBJ2-7; the match to TRBD1 covers 9 bases. Trimming at V came to 5 bases and at J to 1 base, leaving 9 bases not matched to a gene. This CDR3 region has 16 residues. In germline, CDR1 is MDHEN, CDR2 SYDVKM. The CDR3 sequence is CASSVGGQGISYEQYF. The CDR3 DNA reads TGTGCCAGCAGTGTCGGTGGACAGGGGATATCCTACGAGCAGTACTTC.

The chain carries TRBV15 and TRBJ2-2; TRBD1 agrees at 10 bases. CDR1 and CDR2 (germline): LNHNV, YYDKDF (reference sequence). This CDR3 has 19 residues. Trimming removed 0 bases from V and 5 bases from J; junction bases left unmatched: 12. CDR3 bases: TGTGCCACCAGCAGAGACCCTATGATGACAGGGGGCCGGACCGGGGAGCTGTTTTTT. It translates to CATSRDPMMTGGRTGELFF.

The chain is built from TRBV7-2 and TRBJ2-7; perhaps D is TRBD1 or TRBD2 (5 bases each). Germline CDR1 and CDR2: SGHTA and FQGNSA. V was trimmed by 7 bases and J by 2 bases, leaving 15 bases between them. The CDR3 contains 14 residues. The CDR3 here is CASTQTRGPYEQYF. DNA for the CDR3: TGTGCCAGCACCCAAACCCGGGGACCCTACGAGCAGTACTTC.

The CDR3 DNA is TGTGCCAGCTCACCACGAGGGAGCACCGGGGAGCTGTTTTTT. It translates to CASSPRGSTGELFF. J is TRBJ2-2 and V is TRBV18; perhaps TRBD2 as D (5 bases). This CDR3 contains 14 residues. The V gene lost 1 base and the J gene lost 4 bases, with 7 bases spanning the gap. The germline V gene has CDR1 KGHSH and CDR2 LQKENI.

This clonotype has a handful of counts. The CDR3 loop is CSARDPQDRGLSYEQYF. The CDR3 coding sequence is TGCAGTGCTAGAGACCCCCAGGACAGGGGGCTTTCCTACGAGCAGTACTTC. This sequence joins TRBV20-1 and TRBJ2-7, with TRBD1 matching 11 bases. J was trimmed by 1 base and V by 0 bases; bases with no gene match: 8. Germline V gives CDR1 DFQATT, CDR2 SNEGSKA (reference sequence). The CDR3 loop spans 17 amino acids.

V gene TRBV28 combines with J gene TRBJ2-5, with TRBD1 as a possible D gene (5 bases). This CDR3 spans 15 amino acids. Trimming shortened V by 6 bases and J by 2 bases, and 16 bases separated the two germline ends. Germline V lookup: CDR1 MDHEN, CDR2 SYDVKM. This CDR3 reads CASRIRTLKQETQYF. CDR3 in DNA: TGTGCCAGCAGGATTAGGACACTCAAACAAGAGACCCAGTACTTC. Filled out from reference TRBV28 and TRBJ2-5, the complete variable domain reads DVKVTQSSRYLVKRTGEKVFLECVQDMDHENMFWYRQDPGLGLRLIYFSYDVKMKEKGDIPEGYSVSREKKERFSLILESASTNQTSMYLCASRIRTLKQETQYFGPGTRLLVL.

This clonotype was detected a few times. The DNA for the CDR3 is TGTGCCAGCACGGGAGGGCGCGACACTGAAGCTTTCTTT. This sequence encodes CASTGGRDTEAFF. V is TRBV9 and J is TRBJ1-1; unclear D gene. The CDR3 is made up of 13 amino acids. V gave up 6 bases and J gave up 3 bases, with 12 bases separating them. Germline V CDR1 and CDR2: SGDLS, YYNGEE.

The V gene is TRBV20-1, the J gene TRBJ1-4; 8 positions match TRBD1. Germline V gene lookup returns CDR1 DFQATT and CDR2 SNEGSKA (reference sequence). This CDR3 is built from 14 residues. Trimming took 5 bases from V and 7 from J; bases not matched to a gene: 9. The CDR3 here is CSAAQGTGGEKLFF. The CDR3 DNA sequence: TGCAGTGCTGCTCAGGGGACAGGCGGTGAAAAACTGTTTTTT.

This clonotype was seen a few times. The chain has TRBV6-2 or TRBV6-3 and TRBJ2-1, with 12 bases identical to TRBD2. The CDR3 contains 19 residues. J was trimmed by 0 bases and V by 1 base; bases with no gene match: 7. Germline V CDR1 and CDR2: MNHEY, SVGEGT. CDR3 amino acids: CASSYLGTSGRSSYNEQFF. DNA for the CDR3: TGTGCCAGCAGTTACTTAGGGACTAGCGGGCGGAGCTCCTACAATGAGCAGTTCTTC.

This clonotype was seen more than once but under ten times. The CDR3 reads CASSATAYQETQYF. CDR3 sequence (DNA): TGTGCCAGCAGCGCGACAGCGTACCAAGAGACCCAGTACTTC. The genes are TRBV9 and TRBJ2-5; tentative D call: TRBD1 (5 bases). Germline CDR1 and CDR2: SGDLS and YYNGEE. The length of the CDR3 is 14 residues. The germline V and J ends were trimmed by 3 bases and 0 bases, with 9 bases remaining between them.

This clonotype has ten or more counts. V gene TRBV6-1 combines with J gene TRBJ2-2; TRBD2 agrees at 10 bases. V lost 5 bases to trimming and J lost 2 bases; unmatched junction nucleotides: 5. The CDR3 spans 16 residues. Germline V gene lookup returns CDR1 MNHNS and CDR2 SASEGT. CDR3 nucleotides: TGTGCCAGCAGTCGTAGCGGGGGGACAAACACCGGGGAGCTGTTTTTT. Translated: CASSRSGGTNTGELFF.

This clonotype was seen once. V gene TRBV2 combines with J gene TRBJ2-5; D remains unclear. Germline V CDR1 and CDR2: SNHLY, FYNNEI. V gave up 4 bases and J gave up 2 bases, with 11 bases separating them. The CDR3 loop spans 14 amino acids. Here the CDR3 reads CASSGLTSQETQYF. Here the CDR3 DNA reads TGTGCCAGCAGTGGTTTAACGTCACAAGAGACCCAGTACTTC.

This clonotype was seen more than once but under ten times. The V and J genes are TRBV6-2 or TRBV6-3 and TRBJ2-4; D may be TRBD1 (6 bases). This CDR3 comprises 14 residues. Germline loops: CDR1 MNHEY, CDR2 SVGEGT. V lost 5 bases and J lost 5, with 13 bases in between. The CDR3 sequence is CASSRHRAENIQYF. The CDR3 DNA reads as TGTGCCAGCAGTCGTCACAGGGCGGAAAACATTCAGTACTTC.

In its sample, this clonotype was seen a few times. The CDR3 protein is CASSLAQGISYTF. The CDR3 DNA reads as TGTGCCAGCAGCCTTGCTCAGGGTATTAGCTACACCTTC. The chain links TRBV7-9 to TRBJ1-2; D possibly corresponds to TRBD1 (5 bases). Between the trimmed V and J ends, which lost 5 bases and 9 bases, there was a span of 16 bases. This CDR3 has 13 residues. Germline V gives CDR1 SEHNR, CDR2 FQNEAQ (reference sequence).

This clonotype was seen only once. This sequence joins TRBV9 and TRBJ2-3; D not certain. CDR1 and CDR2 from the germline V gene are SGDLS and YYNGEE. This CDR3 is built from 12 residues. Trimming removed 3 bases from V and 6 bases from J, with 8 bases in between. This CDR3 is CASSGRADTQYF. Here the CDR3 DNA reads TGTGCCAGCAGCGGAAGAGCCGATACGCAGTATTTT.

The V call is TRBV20-1, the J call TRBJ2-6; no firm D call. Germline lookup yields CDR1 DFQATT and CDR2 SNEGSKA (reference sequence). The CDR3 runs 14 residues. The V end lost 5 bases, the J end lost 0 bases, and 8 bases lay between the germline ends. The CDR3 bases are TGCAGTGCTGCTATGAGCTCTGGGGCCAACGTCCTGACTTTC. Its protein product is CSAAMSSGANVLTF.

This clonotype has just a few counts. V usage is TRBV20-1 and J usage is TRBJ2-3; 10 bases match TRBD2. In germline, CDR1 is DFQATT, CDR2 SNEGSKA (reference sequence). V gave up 4 bases and J gave up 5 bases; unmatched junction bases: 12. The CDR3 has 16 amino acids. Here the CDR3 reads CSAKSGPSGRRDTQYF. In DNA, the CDR3 is TGCAGTGCTAAGAGTGGCCCTAGCGGGAGAAGAGATACGCAGTATTTT.